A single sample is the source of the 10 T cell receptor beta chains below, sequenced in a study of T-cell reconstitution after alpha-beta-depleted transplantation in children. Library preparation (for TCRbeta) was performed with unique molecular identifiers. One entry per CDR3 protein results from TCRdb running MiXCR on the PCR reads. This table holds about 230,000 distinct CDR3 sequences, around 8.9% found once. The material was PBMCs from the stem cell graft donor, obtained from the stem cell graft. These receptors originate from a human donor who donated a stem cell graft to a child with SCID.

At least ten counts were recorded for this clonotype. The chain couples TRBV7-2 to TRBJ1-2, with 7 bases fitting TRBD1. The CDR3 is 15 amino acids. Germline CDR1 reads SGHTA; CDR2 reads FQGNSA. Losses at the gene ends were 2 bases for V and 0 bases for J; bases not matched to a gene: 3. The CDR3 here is CASSLRTGTNYGYTF. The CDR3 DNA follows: TGTGCCAGCAGCTTAAGGACAGGAACTAACTATGGCTACACCTTC.

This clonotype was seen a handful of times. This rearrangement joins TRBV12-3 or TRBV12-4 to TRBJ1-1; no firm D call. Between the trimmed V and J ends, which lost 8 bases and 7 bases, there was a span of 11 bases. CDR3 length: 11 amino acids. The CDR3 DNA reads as TGTGCCAGCGCCACGGAGGGTGAAGCTTTCTTT. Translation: CASATEGEAFF.

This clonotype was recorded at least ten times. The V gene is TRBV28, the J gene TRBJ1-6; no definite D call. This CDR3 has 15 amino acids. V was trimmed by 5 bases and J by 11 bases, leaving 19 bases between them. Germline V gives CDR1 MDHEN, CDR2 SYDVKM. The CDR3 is CASSPLVWSMAPLHF. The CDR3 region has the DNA TGTGCCAGCAGTCCCCTCGTATGGTCAATGGCACCCCTCCACTTT.

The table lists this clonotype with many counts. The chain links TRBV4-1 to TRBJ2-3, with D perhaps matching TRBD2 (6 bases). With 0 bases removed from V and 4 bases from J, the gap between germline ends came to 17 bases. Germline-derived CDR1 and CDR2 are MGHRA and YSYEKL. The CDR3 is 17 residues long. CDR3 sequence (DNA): TGCGCCAGCAGCCAAGACGAAGGCGCCGGGGACTCAGATACGCAGTATTTT. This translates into CASSQDEGAGDSDTQYF.

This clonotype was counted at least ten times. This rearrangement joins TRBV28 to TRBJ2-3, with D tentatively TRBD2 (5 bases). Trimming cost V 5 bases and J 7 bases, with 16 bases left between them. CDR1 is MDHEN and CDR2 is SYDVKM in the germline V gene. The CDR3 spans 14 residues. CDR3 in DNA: TGTGCCAGCAGTGAACTCCGGGATTGGCATACGCAGTATTTT. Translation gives CASSELRDWHTQYF.

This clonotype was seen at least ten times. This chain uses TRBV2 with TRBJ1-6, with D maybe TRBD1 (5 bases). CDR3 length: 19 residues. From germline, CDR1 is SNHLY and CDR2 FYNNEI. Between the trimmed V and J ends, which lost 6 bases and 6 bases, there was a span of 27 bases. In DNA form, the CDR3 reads TGTGCCAGCAGCCAGGGACGGAAGGGCAACTTTGGAATTAATTCACCCCTCCACTTT. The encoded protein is CASSQGRKGNFGINSPLHF.

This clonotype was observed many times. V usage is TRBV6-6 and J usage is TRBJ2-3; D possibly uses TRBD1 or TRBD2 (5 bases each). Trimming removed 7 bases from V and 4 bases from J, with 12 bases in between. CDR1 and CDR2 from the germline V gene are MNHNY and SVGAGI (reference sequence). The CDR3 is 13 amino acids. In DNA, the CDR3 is TGTGCCAGCACTCGGGGCCGGGCAGATACGCAGTATTTT. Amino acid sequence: CASTRGRADTQYF.

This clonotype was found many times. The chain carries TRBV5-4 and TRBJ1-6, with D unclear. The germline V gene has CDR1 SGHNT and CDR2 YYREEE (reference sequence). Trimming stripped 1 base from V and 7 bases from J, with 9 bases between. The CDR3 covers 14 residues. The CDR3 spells CASSLSGSNSPLHF. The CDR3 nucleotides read TGTGCCAGCAGCTTGTCGGGCTCCAATTCACCCCTCCACTTT.

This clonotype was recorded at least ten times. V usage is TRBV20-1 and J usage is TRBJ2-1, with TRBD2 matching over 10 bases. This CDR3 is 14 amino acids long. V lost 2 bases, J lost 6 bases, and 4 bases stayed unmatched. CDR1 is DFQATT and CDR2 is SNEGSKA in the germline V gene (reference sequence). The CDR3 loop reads CSARLAGERNEQFF. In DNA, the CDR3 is TGCAGTGCTAGACTAGCGGGGGAGCGCAATGAGCAGTTCTTC.

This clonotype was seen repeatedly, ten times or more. The CDR3 DNA reads TGCGCCAGCAGTCCAGGGAGCGCCGAGCAGTACTTC. Its translation is CASSPGSAEQYF. The rearrangement links TRBV5-1 to TRBJ2-7; D tentatively fits TRBD1 or TRBD2 (5 bases each). Looked up from germline, CDR1 is SGHRS and CDR2 is YFSETQ. CDR3 length: 12 residues. Trimming stripped 5 bases from V and 6 bases from J, with 12 bases between.